This T cell receptor beta chain comes out of a study of T cell responses to AZD1222 COVID-19 vaccine. Study findings and constraints: Donors in the cohort were predominantly white British and more often female, and clonal diversity was possibly underestimated. At study baseline, merely a handful of AZD1222 recipients were seropositive. It was only after the peak T cell response that any repertoires were sampled.

Comment on this clone: Its antigen is currently unknown.

Some clones are missing from TCRdb's copy, which holds only in-frame ones; the method was immunoSEQ multiplex PCR. Of over 95,000 clones listed, 90% to 95% are singletons. Sequencing was performed on peripheral blood, taken on day 0 of AZD1222 vaccination. The TCR sequence derives from an adult in good health.

Here the CDR3 reads CASSLAVGRADTEAFF. In DNA, the CDR3 is TGCGCCAGCAGCTTGGCCGTTGGCAGGGCGGATACTGAAGCTTTCTTT. The chain has TRBV5-1 and TRBJ1-1; D is possibly TRBD1 (5 bases). V lost 0 bases and J lost 5, with 17 bases in between. The CDR3 sequence is 16 residues long. Looked up from germline, CDR1 is SGHRS and CDR2 is YFSETQ. The full variable domain, rest sourced from reference TRBV5-1 and TRBJ1-1, is KAGVTQTPRYLIKTRGQQVTLSCSPISGHRSVSWYQQTPGQGLQFLFEYFSETQRNKGNFPGRFSGRQFSNSRSEMNVSTLELGDSALYLCASSLAVGRADTEAFFGQGTRLTVV.